Below, one T cell receptor beta chain is given with its context. Its target is not known. This sample is drawn from a study of chemoradiotherapy in HPV16-positive cancers. Whole-study results and caveats: Only a couple of HPV16-positive patients supplied the functional HPV-specificity definition.

The CDR3 sequence is 15 residues long. Germline V lookup: CDR1 SEHNR, CDR2 FQNEAQ (reference sequence). Trimming pared 1 base from V and 6 bases from J, leaving 13 bases between. Samples were taken several times over chemoradiotherapy. Libraries were prepared by immunoSEQ multiplex PCR; TCRdb keeps only in-frame clonotypes and omits some of them. This sample has fewer than 25,000 clones, with roughly 66% found just once. V is TRBV7-9 and J is TRBJ2-1; D might be TRBD1 (6 bases). The specimen was obtained from a patient who underwent chemoradiotherapy. The sequence was obtained from a human donor with HPV-associated anogenital cancer. As DNA, the CDR3 is TGTGCCAGCAGCTTAGAAGCCCAGGGGCTCAATGAGCAGTTCTTC. It is translated as CASSLEAQGLNEQFF.